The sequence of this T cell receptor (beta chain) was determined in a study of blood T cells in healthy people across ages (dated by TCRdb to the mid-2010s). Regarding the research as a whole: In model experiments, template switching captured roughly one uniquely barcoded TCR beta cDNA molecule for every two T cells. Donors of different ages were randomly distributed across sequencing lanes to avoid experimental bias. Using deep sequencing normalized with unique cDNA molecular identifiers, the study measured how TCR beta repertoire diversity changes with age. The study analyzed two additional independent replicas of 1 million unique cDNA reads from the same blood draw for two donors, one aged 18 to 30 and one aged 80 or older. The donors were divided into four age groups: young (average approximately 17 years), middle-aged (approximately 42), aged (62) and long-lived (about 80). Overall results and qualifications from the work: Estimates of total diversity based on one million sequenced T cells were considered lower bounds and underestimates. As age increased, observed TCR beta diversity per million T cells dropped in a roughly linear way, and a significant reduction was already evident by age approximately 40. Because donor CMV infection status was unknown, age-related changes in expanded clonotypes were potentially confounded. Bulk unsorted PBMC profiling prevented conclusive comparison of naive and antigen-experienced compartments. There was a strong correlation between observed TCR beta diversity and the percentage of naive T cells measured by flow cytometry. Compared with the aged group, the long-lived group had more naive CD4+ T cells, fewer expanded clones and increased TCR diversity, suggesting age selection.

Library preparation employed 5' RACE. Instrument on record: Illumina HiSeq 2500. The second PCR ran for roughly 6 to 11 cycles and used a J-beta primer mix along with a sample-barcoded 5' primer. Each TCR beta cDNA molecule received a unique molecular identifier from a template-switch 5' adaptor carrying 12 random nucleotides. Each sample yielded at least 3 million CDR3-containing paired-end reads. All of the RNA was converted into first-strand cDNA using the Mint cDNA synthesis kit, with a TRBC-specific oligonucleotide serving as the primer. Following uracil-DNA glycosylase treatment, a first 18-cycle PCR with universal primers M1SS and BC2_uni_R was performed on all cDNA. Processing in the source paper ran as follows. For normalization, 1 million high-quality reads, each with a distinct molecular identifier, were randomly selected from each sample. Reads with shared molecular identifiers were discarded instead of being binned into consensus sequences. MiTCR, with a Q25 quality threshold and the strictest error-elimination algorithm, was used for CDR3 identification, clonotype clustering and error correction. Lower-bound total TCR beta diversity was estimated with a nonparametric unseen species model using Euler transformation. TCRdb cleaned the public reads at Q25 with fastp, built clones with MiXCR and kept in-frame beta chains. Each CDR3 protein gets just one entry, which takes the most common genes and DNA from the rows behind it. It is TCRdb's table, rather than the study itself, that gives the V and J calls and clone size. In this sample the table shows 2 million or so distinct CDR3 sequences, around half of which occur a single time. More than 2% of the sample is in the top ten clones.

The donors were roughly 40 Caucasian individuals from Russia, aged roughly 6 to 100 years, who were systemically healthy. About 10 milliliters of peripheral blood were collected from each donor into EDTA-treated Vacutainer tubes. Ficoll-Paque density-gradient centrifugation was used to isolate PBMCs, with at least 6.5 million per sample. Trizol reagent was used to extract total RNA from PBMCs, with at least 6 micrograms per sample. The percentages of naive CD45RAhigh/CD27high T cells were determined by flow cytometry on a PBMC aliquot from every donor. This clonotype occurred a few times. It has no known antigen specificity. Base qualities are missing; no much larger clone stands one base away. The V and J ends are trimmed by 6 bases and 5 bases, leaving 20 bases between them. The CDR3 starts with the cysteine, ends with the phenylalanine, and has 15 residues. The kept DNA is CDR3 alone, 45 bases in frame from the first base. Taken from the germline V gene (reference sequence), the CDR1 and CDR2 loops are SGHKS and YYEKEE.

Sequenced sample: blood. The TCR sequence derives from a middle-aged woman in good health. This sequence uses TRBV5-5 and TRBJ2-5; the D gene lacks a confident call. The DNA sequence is TGTGCCAGCACCCCGCGACATCTACTCAGGGAGACCCAGTACTTC. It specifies CASTPRHLLRETQYF.